Shown below are 17 T cell receptor beta chains from a single sample sequenced in a study of Tregs in tolerant kidney transplant recipients. Clones were read by immunoSEQ multiplex PCR, and TCRdb kept only the in-frame ones, dropping some. The data show roughly 250,000 clones, with about four fifths seen just once and 0.64% held by the top ten. Sequencing was carried out using CD4+ T cells from blood. These receptors were obtained from a human donor in good health.

The chain carries TRBV4-1 and TRBJ2-7; D gene uncertain. The V gene lost 4 bases and the J gene lost 2 bases, with 15 bases spanning the gap. Germline CDR1 MGHRA, CDR2 YSYEKL. There are 15 residues in the CDR3. This CDR3 reads CASSRSEKVPYEQYF. CDR3 coding DNA: TGCGCCAGCAGCCGCTCTGAGAAGGTCCCCTACGAGCAGTACTTC.

This clone appeared a single time. The V gene is TRBV7-8, the J gene TRBJ1-1; 7 bases map to TRBD1. CDR1 SGHVS and CDR2 FQNEAQ come from the germline V gene. The length of the CDR3 is 13 residues. Germline trimming cut 5 bases from V and 6 bases from J; bases unmatched to any gene: 6. The CDR3 is CASSARGTAEAFF. The CDR3 bases are TGTGCCAGCAGCGCCCGAGGGACAGCTGAAGCTTTCTTT.

The chain combines TRBV19 with TRBJ2-3; TRBD2 agrees at 10 bases. The CDR3 length is 16 residues. V shed 4 bases and J 1 base; nucleotides not matched to a gene: 5. Germline V gene data show CDR1 as LNHDA and CDR2 as SQIVND (reference sequence). DNA of the CDR3: TGTGCCAGTAGTAGAGAGCGGGGGGGAGGCACAGATACGCAGTATTTT. As protein: CASSRERGGGTDTQYF. Together with reference TRBV19 and TRBJ2-3, the CDR3 gives the full variable domain: DGGITQSPKYLFRKEGQNVTLSCEQNLNHDAMYWYRQDPGQGLRLIYYSQIVNDFQKGDIAEGYSVSREKKESFPLTVTSAQKNPTAFYLCASSRERGGGTDTQYFGPGTRLTVL.

The V gene is TRBV30, the J gene TRBJ2-2, with D maybe TRBD2 (6 bases). Trimming pared 4 bases from V and 7 bases from J, leaving 19 bases between. CDR3 size: 15 residues. Germline V gives CDR1 GTSNPN, CDR2 SVGIG (reference sequence). CDR3 region: CAWTWRGTQVGELFF. CDR3 nucleotide sequence: TGTGCCTGGACCTGGCGCGGGACCCAGGTCGGGGAGCTGTTTTTT.

The chain employs TRBV6-5 and TRBJ2-7, with D perhaps TRBD2 (6 bases). Germline CDR1 MNHEY, CDR2 SVGAGI. This CDR3 has 14 residues. V lost 5 bases, J lost 4 bases, and 15 bases lay in between. CDR3 sequence: CASSHSAGPYEQYF. The DNA for the CDR3 is TGTGCCAGCAGTCATAGCGCGGGACCGTACGAGCAGTACTTC.

This clone was counted a few times. This chain joins TRBV6-5 and TRBJ1-6, with D tentatively TRBD1 (5 bases). Germline assignment: CDR1 MNHEY and CDR2 SVGAGI. This CDR3 region has 13 residues. The V and J ends lost 6 bases and 9 bases respectively, with 12 bases between them. CDR3 nucleotide sequence: TGTGCCAGCAGGACCCCAGGGTTTTCACCCCTCCACTTT. Translating gives CASRTPGFSPLHF.

The chain uses TRBV28 and TRBJ2-7; 8 bases agree with TRBD2. The CDR3 extends over 16 amino acids. V was pared by 4 bases and J by 3 bases, with 11 bases of the junction left unmatched. CDR1 is MDHEN and CDR2 is SYDVKM in the germline V gene. The CDR3 reads CASSSPGGGAVYEQYF. The DNA of the CDR3 is TGTGCCAGCAGTTCCCCGGGAGGGGGGGCCGTCTACGAGCAGTACTTC. The full variable domain, with the rest looked up from reference TRBV28 and TRBJ2-7, is DVKVTQSSRYLVKRTGEKVFLECVQDMDHENMFWYRQDPGLGLRLIYFSYDVKMKEKGDIPEGYSVSREKKERFSLILESASTNQTSMYLCASSSPGGGAVYEQYFGPGTRLTVT.

This clone was picked up one time. V gene TRBV11-2 combines with J gene TRBJ2-5; D may match TRBD1 or TRBD2 (6 bases each). This CDR3 region has 14 residues. Germline V gives CDR1 SGHAT, CDR2 FQNNGV. With 4 bases removed from V and 7 bases from J, the gap between germline ends came to 16 bases. The CDR3 spells CASSSPRGLGTQYF. In DNA form, the CDR3 reads TGTGCCAGCAGCTCCCCCCGGGGGCTGGGGACCCAGTACTTC.

This clone was detected a few times. This chain connects TRBV6-5 to TRBJ1-1, with a weak D call TRBD1 (6 bases). The CDR3 totals 14 residues. The germline V and J ends were trimmed by 7 bases and 8 bases, with 20 bases remaining between them. The germline V gene encodes CDR1 MNHEY and CDR2 SVGAGI. This CDR3 is CASTSTGGGREAFF. CDR3 nucleotides: TGTGCCAGCACCAGTACTGGGGGCGGTAGGGAAGCTTTCTTT.

This rearrangement joins TRBV29-1 to TRBJ2-7; weak D call: TRBD1 (5 bases). From germline, CDR1 is SQVTM and CDR2 ANQGSEA. This CDR3 is built from 14 residues. Trimming stripped 4 bases from V and 6 bases from J, with 19 bases between. For the CDR3, the DNA is TGCAGCGTTGCTTTCCAGGGTTTCCCTCTCGAGCAGTACTTC. Translation: CSVAFQGFPLEQYF.

V usage is TRBV19 and J usage is TRBJ1-2, with D tentatively TRBD1 (5 bases). CDR1 is LNHDA and CDR2 is SQIVND in the germline V gene (reference sequence). The CDR3 covers 15 residues. Trimming removed 6 bases at V and 8 bases at J, with 22 bases between. CDR3 DNA sequence: TGTGCCAGTAGGCCAACGGGGGGAACCCTTTGGGGCTACACCTTC. Translation: CASRPTGGTLWGYTF.

J is TRBJ2-7 and V is TRBV6-1; 7 nucleotides match TRBD2. The CDR3 length is 13 residues. V shed 6 bases and J 3 bases; nucleotides not matched to a gene: 5. From germline, CDR1 is MNHNS and CDR2 SASEGT. In nucleotides, the CDR3 is TGTGCCAGCAGCCTCGCGGGGGACTACGAGCAGTACTTC. Amino acids: CASSLAGDYEQYF.

The chain is built from TRBV19 and TRBJ1-5; D is uncertain. Trimming removed 7 bases at V and 4 bases at J, with 14 bases between. The CDR3 extends over 14 amino acids. The germline V gene encodes CDR1 LNHDA and CDR2 SQIVND (reference sequence). The DNA for the CDR3 is TGTGCCAGTACCCTCAGAAGGGCAAATCAGCCCCAGCATTTT. Amino acid sequence: CASTLRRANQPQHF.

In the case of this clone: At one boundary the junction diverges from the germline segment, which might be a read error. The gene calls are TRBV5-6 and TRBJ2-2; D gene ambiguous. Germline V gene data show CDR1 as SGHDT and CDR2 as YYEEEE. The CDR3 is made up of 12 amino acids. The DNA of the CDR3 is TGTGCCAGCAGCTTGAACGCCGGGGAGCTGTTTTTT. It translates to CASSLNAGELFF.

V gene TRBV6-5 combines with J gene TRBJ1-3, with D unclear. Per germline, CDR1 MNHEY and CDR2 SVGAGI. The length of the CDR3 is 16 residues. Trimming removed 2 bases from V and 4 bases from J, with 15 bases in between. The CDR3 loop reads CASSYGPMTGGNTIYF. The CDR3 nucleotides read TGTGCCAGCAGTTACGGCCCGATGACGGGAGGAAACACCATATATTTT.

This chain connects TRBV2 to TRBJ2-7; 8 bases line up with TRBD2. V was pared by 8 bases and J by 6 bases, with 3 bases of the junction left unmatched. CDR3 length: 11 residues. Per germline, CDR1 SNHLY and CDR2 FYNNEI. CDR3 sequence (DNA): TGTGCCAGCGTCCGGGGGGGCGAGCAGTACTTC. This gives the protein CASVRGGEQYF.

About this clone: The sample contains more than one DNA sequence encoding this CDR3. This chain links TRBV11-2 with TRBJ2-7; TRBD2 agrees at 7 bases. The CDR3 loop spans 19 amino acids. After removal of 1 base from V and 1 base from J, the junction contained 16 bases not matched to a gene. Germline V lookup: CDR1 SGHAT, CDR2 FQNNGV. CDR3 in DNA: TGTGCCAGCAGCTTAGGCTCCCCCTTTGGGGCGGGAGTGTCCTACGAGCAGTACTTC. Protein sequence: CASSLGSPFGAGVSYEQYF. Looking up the rest from reference TRBV11-2 and TRBJ2-7 gives the full variable domain: EAGVAQSPRYKIIEKRQSVAFWCNPISGHATLYWYQQILGQGPKLLIQFQNNGVVDDSQLPKDRFSAERLKGVDSTLKIQPAKLEDSAVYLCASSLGSPFGAGVSYEQYFGPGTRLTVT.